This TCR beta chain was recovered during a study of T cell changes during pregnancy in multiple sclerosis. A few counts support this clone. Other DNA variants within this sample encode the same CDR3. Germline loops: CDR1 LGHNA, CDR2 YNFKEQ. Trimming shortened V by 0 bases and J by 0 bases, and 6 bases separated the two germline ends. The CDR3 is 16 amino acids. Here immunoSEQ multiplex PCR was the method, and the copy in TCRdb shows in-frame clones only, minus some. This sample has over 25,000 clones, with approximately 91% found just once. This receptor was taken from a female donor with multiple sclerosis, enrolled in a pregnancy study. This material consisted of CD8+ T cells from peripheral blood mononuclear cells, taken after pregnancy. The gene calls are TRBV4-2 and TRBJ2-6, with no clear D. The CDR3 sequence: CASSQDHNSGANVLTF. The CDR3 nucleotides read TGTGCCAGCAGCCAAGATCACAACTCTGGGGCCAACGTCCTGACTTTC.